The 29 T cell receptor beta chains presented below share a single source sample, sequenced in a study of T cell responses to AZD1222 COVID-19 vaccine (dated by TCRdb to about 2021). The library was built by means of the immunoSEQ multiplex PCR assay. Imported from immuneACCESS, the table was reduced by TCRdb to in-frame sequences with V and J called. These copies leave out some clones; in studies compared against another copy, an unresolved V gene accounts for under half, and the cause of the remainder is not known. A total of about 140,000 clones appear in this sample, less than 95% of them only once. The ten largest account for 2.5% to 3% of the sample. This specimen's time point label, per the study, means: baseline before first vaccination. Specimen: peripheral blood, collected on day 0 of AZD1222 vaccination. The receptors come from an adult in good health.

The J gene is TRBJ1-3, the V gene TRBV29-1; D call uncertain. Germline lookup yields CDR1 SQVTM and CDR2 ANQGSEA. CDR3 length: 13 residues. Trimming removed 7 bases at V and 0 bases at J, with 10 bases between. The CDR3 is CSAYGHSGNTIYF. In DNA, the CDR3 is TGCAGCGCCTACGGCCACTCTGGAAACACCATATATTTT.

The chain couples TRBV2 to TRBJ1-2; 8 bases agree with TRBD1. CDR1 and CDR2 from the germline V gene are SNHLY and FYNNEI. Germline trimming cut 4 bases from V and 8 bases from J; bases unmatched to any gene: 6. The CDR3 is 13 amino acids. CDR3 in amino acids: CASSAGTGEGYTF. CDR3 DNA sequence: TGTGCCAGCAGTGCCGGGACAGGCGAGGGCTACACCTTC.

The chain has TRBV20-1 and TRBJ2-7, with 13 bases fitting TRBD2. V was pared by 3 bases and J by 2 bases, with 7 bases of the junction left unmatched. Germline CDR1 reads DFQATT; CDR2 reads SNEGSKA (reference sequence). The length of the CDR3 is 16 residues. The CDR3 here is CSASTSGRASTYEQYF. CDR3 coding DNA: TGCAGTGCTAGTACTAGCGGGAGGGCCTCAACCTACGAGCAGTACTTC.

CDR3 residues: CASSPTGIRSPLHF. The CDR3 DNA sequence: TGTGCCAGCTCACCGACAGGAATAAGATCACCCCTCCACTTT. V gene TRBV18 combines with J gene TRBJ1-6; perhaps TRBD1 as D (6 bases). Per germline, CDR1 KGHSH and CDR2 LQKENI. The V and J ends lost 3 bases and 10 bases respectively, with 13 bases between them. This CDR3 contains 14 residues.

The chain couples TRBV12-5 to TRBJ2-3; 9 bases agree with TRBD2. This CDR3 has 15 residues. Germline trimming cut 4 bases from V and 4 bases from J; bases unmatched to any gene: 6. CDR1 is LGHNT and CDR2 is FRNRAP in the germline V gene. For the CDR3, the DNA is TGTGCTAGTGGTTCGAATAGCGGGGGTGCAGATACGCAGTATTTT. Translated, it gives CASGSNSGGADTQYF.

A single count supports this clone. This rearrangement joins TRBV28 to TRBJ2-1; 7 nucleotides align to TRBD1. Per germline, CDR1 MDHEN and CDR2 SYDVKM. V lost 2 bases, J lost 12 bases, and 7 bases stayed unmatched. The CDR3 length is 13 residues. CDR3 protein: CASSLADRELQFF. The CDR3 region has the DNA TGTGCCAGCAGTTTAGCCGACAGGGAATTGCAGTTCTTC.

This clone was detected only a few times. Other DNA sequences within the sample encode an identical CDR3. CDR3: CASSQENQPQHF. The CDR3 coding sequence is TGTGCCAGCAGCCAAGAGAACCAGCCCCAGCATTTT. The gene calls are TRBV3-1 (or the pseudogene TRBV3-2) and TRBJ1-5; D is ambiguous. Germline V lookup: CDR1 LGHDT, CDR2 YNNKEL (reference sequence). The CDR3 loop spans 12 amino acids. Deletions cut 0 bases from V and 7 bases from J, with 4 bases between.

This clone came up a few times. The chain links TRBV10-2 to TRBJ1-2; D is perhaps TRBD1 (5 bases). V was pared by 6 bases and J by 5 bases, with 10 bases between. The germline gives CDR1 WSHSY, CDR2 SAAADI. The CDR3 is 12 amino acids. The CDR3 region has the DNA TGCGCCAGCAGAAGGGACGGATATGGCTACACCTTC. Its protein is CASRRDGYGYTF.

The sample holds a few counts of this clone. V and J are TRBV5-1 and TRBJ1-2; tentatively, D is TRBD1 (5 bases). CDR1 and CDR2 (germline): SGHRS, YFSETQ. The CDR3 length is 12 residues. V was shortened by 3 bases and J by 5 bases, with 8 bases between the two germline ends. DNA for the CDR3: TGCGCCAGCAGCTCGCGACAGTATGGCTACACCTTC. It translates to CASSSRQYGYTF.

V usage is TRBV15 and J usage is TRBJ2-5; 7 nucleotides agree with TRBD1. Germline loops: CDR1 LNHNV, CDR2 YYDKDF (reference sequence). Losses at the gene ends were 3 bases for V and 0 bases for J; bases not matched to a gene: 1. The CDR3 is 14 residues long. The CDR3 nucleotides read TGTGCCACCAGCAGCGACAGGGACCAAGAGACCCAGTACTTC. The encoded protein is CATSSDRDQETQYF.

This clone was observed once. The chain recombines TRBV12-5 with TRBJ1-1; 8 bases map to TRBD1. This CDR3 comprises 13 residues. J was trimmed by 5 bases and V by 6 bases; bases with no gene match: 5. Germline assignment: CDR1 LGHNT and CDR2 FRNRAP. CDR3 loop: CASGYDRGTEAFF. CDR3 DNA: TGTGCTAGTGGCTACGACAGGGGAACTGAAGCTTTCTTT.

V usage is TRBV11-3 and J usage is TRBJ2-5, with D unclear. Trimming pared 0 bases from V and 5 bases from J, leaving 13 bases between. In germline, CDR1 is SGHNT, CDR2 YENEEA. The CDR3 loop spans 15 amino acids. CDR3 loop: CASSLEVKDRETQYF. The CDR3 DNA sequence: TGTGCCAGCAGCTTAGAGGTCAAGGATAGGGAGACCCAGTACTTC.

The J gene is TRBJ1-3, the V gene TRBV7-9, with 7 bases matching TRBD1. Germline lookup yields CDR1 SEHNR and CDR2 FQNEAQ (reference sequence). There are 13 residues in the CDR3. The V gene end was trimmed by 5 bases and the J gene end by 8 bases; junction bases not matched to a gene: 6. CDR3 sequence: CASSRGQGDTIYF. CDR3 in DNA: TGTGCCAGCAGCCGGGGGCAGGGGGACACCATATATTTT.

The chain employs TRBV5-6 and TRBJ2-7; D might be TRBD1 or TRBD2, each matching 5 bases. The CDR3 is 14 amino acids. Germline V lookup: CDR1 SGHDT, CDR2 YYEEEE. V lost 0 bases and J 4 bases, leaving 11 bases between the germline ends. The CDR3 region is CASSLGQSGYEQYF. In nucleotides, the CDR3 is TGTGCCAGCAGCTTGGGACAGTCGGGGTACGAGCAGTACTTC.

The chain combines TRBV28 with TRBJ1-4; no definite D call. V lost 5 bases, J lost 2 bases, and 12 bases lay in between. This CDR3 region has 15 residues. CDR1 and CDR2 (germline): MDHEN, SYDVKM. The chain's CDR3 is CASSRRLGTNEKLFF. DNA for the CDR3: TGTGCCAGCAGTCGACGCTTGGGGACTAATGAAAAACTGTTTTTT. Supplemented by reference TRBV28 and TRBJ1-4, the full variable domain reads DVKVTQSSRYLVKRTGEKVFLECVQDMDHENMFWYRQDPGLGLRLIYFSYDVKMKEKGDIPEGYSVSREKKERFSLILESASTNQTSMYLCASSRRLGTNEKLFFGSGTQLSVL.

Only one count was recorded for this clone. The rearrangement joins TRBV28 to TRBJ2-7; D is perhaps TRBD2 (5 bases). Trimming removed 3 bases from V and 3 bases from J, with 12 bases in between. The CDR3 covers 14 residues. Germline V gives CDR1 MDHEN, CDR2 SYDVKM. The CDR3 DNA sequence: TGTGCCAGCAGTTTGGGAGATCGTCTCTACGAGCAGTACTTC. Protein: CASSLGDRLYEQYF.

The chain is built from TRBV10-1 and TRBJ2-2; maybe TRBD1 (6 bases). Germline CDR1 reads WNHNN; CDR2 reads SYGVQD (reference sequence). Trimming pared 6 bases from V and 1 base from J, leaving 6 bases between. There are 13 residues in the CDR3. The CDR3 sequence: CASSRGNTGELFF. The DNA for the CDR3 is TGCGCCAGCAGCAGGGGGAACACCGGGGAGCTGTTTTTT.

V is TRBV2 and J is TRBJ2-2, with D possibly matching TRBD2 (5 bases). This CDR3 spans 14 amino acids. The V end lost 4 bases, the J end lost 1 base, and 7 bases lay between the germline ends. Per germline, CDR1 SNHLY and CDR2 FYNNEI. The CDR3, as DNA: TGTGCCAGCAGTGGGACTCAGAACACCGGGGAGCTGTTTTTT. Protein product: CASSGTQNTGELFF. Using reference TRBV2 and TRBJ2-2 for the parts outside the CDR3, the full variable domain is EPEVTQTPSHQVTQMGQEVILRCVPISNHLYFYWYRQILGQKVEFLVSFYNNEISEKSEIFDDQFSVERPDGSNFTLKIRSTKLEDSAMYFCASSGTQNTGELFFGEGSRLTVL.

The table lists this clone with a few counts. The chain combines TRBV12-3 or TRBV12-4 with TRBJ1-6, with D maybe TRBD1 (6 bases). The V and J ends lost 7 bases and 10 bases respectively, with 11 bases between them. There are 12 residues in the CDR3. Written as DNA, the CDR3 is TGTGCCAGCACCTGGGGGGGCTCACCCCTCCACTTT. This codes for CASTWGGSPLHF.

V and J are TRBV4-1 and TRBJ1-5; D remains unclear. The CDR3 has 15 amino acids. V gave up 1 base and J gave up 0 bases, with 7 bases separating them. Germline CDR1 and CDR2: MGHRA and YSYEKL. The CDR3 coding sequence is TGCGCCAGCAGCCAAGTACAGACTAGCAATCAGCCCCAGCATTTT. It yields the protein CASSQVQTSNQPQHF.

The rearrangement links TRBV19 to TRBJ2-7, with D perhaps matching TRBD2 (6 bases). CDR3 size: 13 residues. Germline V gene sequence: CDR1 LNHDA, CDR2 SQIVND (reference sequence). V lost 7 bases and J lost 3, with 13 bases in between. The CDR3 DNA follows: TGTGCCAGTACCGCGGGGCCAAGCTACGAGCAGTACTTC. This codes for CASTAGPSYEQYF.

This clone was detected only once. The chain joins TRBV7-6 to TRBJ2-7, with D unclear. Germline V gene sequence: CDR1 SGHVS, CDR2 FNYEAQ. This CDR3 is 15 amino acids long. V shed 1 base and J shed 2 bases, with 12 bases lying between them. CDR3 DNA sequence: TGTGCCAGCAGCTTAGTCCCGGACGGAACCTACGAGCAGTACTTC. It encodes CASSLVPDGTYEQYF.

The CDR3: CASSYSGDSYNEQFF. The CDR3 nucleotides read TGTGCCAGCAGTTACTCGGGGGACTCCTACAATGAGCAGTTCTTC. The V gene is TRBV6-5, the J gene TRBJ2-1, with D perhaps matching TRBD1 or TRBD2 (5 bases each). CDR1 and CDR2 (germline): MNHEY, SVGAGI. This CDR3 is built from 15 residues. V dropped 0 bases and J dropped 0 bases, with 6 bases sitting between them.

In DNA, the CDR3 is TGTGCCAGCAGCGGGCGCGGGGCCGGTTCACCCCTCCACTTT. Translated: CASSGRGAGSPLHF. The chain has TRBV9 and TRBJ1-6, with a possible D match to TRBD1 (5 bases). The V and J ends lost 3 bases and 9 bases respectively, with 13 bases between them. Germline V CDR1 and CDR2: SGDLS, YYNGEE. The length of the CDR3 is 14 residues.

This rearrangement joins TRBV7-3 to TRBJ2-3; 11 bases are shared with TRBD1. Germline V CDR1 and CDR2: SGHTA, FQGTGA. V was pared by 5 bases and J by 5 bases, with 6 bases of the junction left unmatched. The CDR3 runs to 15 residues. The CDR3 DNA follows: TGTGCCAGCAGCCCCCCGGGACAGGGGGGAGATACGCAGTATTTT. Residues: CASSPPGQGGDTQYF.

The genes are TRBV28 and TRBJ2-5, with D perhaps TRBD2 (5 bases). This CDR3 has 12 amino acids. Trimming pared 5 bases from V and 7 bases from J, leaving 11 bases between. Germline CDR1 is MDHEN and CDR2 is SYDVKM. CDR3 protein: CASSIGERTQYF. CDR3 in DNA: TGTGCCAGCAGTATCGGGGAACGGACCCAGTACTTC. The full variable domain, in which reference TRBV28 and TRBJ2-5 provide the parts outside the CDR3, is DVKVTQSSRYLVKRTGEKVFLECVQDMDHENMFWYRQDPGLGLRLIYFSYDVKMKEKGDIPEGYSVSREKKERFSLILESASTNQTSMYLCASSIGERTQYFGPGTRLLVL.

This chain joins TRBV12-3 or TRBV12-4 and TRBJ1-3; no clear D gene. This CDR3 spans 13 amino acids. The germline V and J ends were trimmed by 6 bases and 3 bases, with 9 bases remaining between them. The CDR3 region is CASRTSFGNTIYF. For the CDR3, the DNA is TGTGCCAGCAGGACATCCTTTGGAAACACCATATATTTT.

This rearrangement joins TRBV2 to TRBJ2-3; D might be TRBD1 or TRBD2, each matching 5 bases. Looked up from germline, CDR1 is SNHLY and CDR2 is FYNNEI. This CDR3 region has 12 residues. V was clipped by 7 bases and J by 4 bases, with 9 bases between them. The chain's CDR3 is CASMGTADTQYF. CDR3 nucleotide sequence: TGTGCCAGCATGGGGACGGCAGATACGCAGTATTTT.

This chain connects TRBV5-1 to TRBJ2-7; D is possibly TRBD2 (7 bases). Trimming left V 5 bases short and J 6 bases short, with 12 bases between. CDR3 size: 12 residues. CDR1 is SGHRS and CDR2 is YFSETQ in the germline V gene. The CDR3 nucleotides read TGCGCCAGCAGTAACAGGGAGGGCGAGCAGTACTTC. It yields the protein CASSNREGEQYF.